Listed below are T cell receptor beta chains from one sample, sequenced in a study of cytomegalovirus exposure and HLA in healthy donors. Using immunoSEQ multiplex PCR, the repertoire was profiled, and TCRdb retains in-frame clones only, with some absent. The sample lists around 80,000 clones; around 60% were seen once. The source material was PBMCs. These receptors all stem from a male donor in good health and CMV-seropositive. The CDR3 runs from the conserved cysteine through the conserved F or W. A D gene is named only where the DNA matches it firmly. Expanded clones get a size class; other rows say once, few or many, or leave the size out.

CDR3aa | CDR3nt | d_gene | abundance | j_gene | v_gene
CAWSAGRLAKILETQYF | TGTGCCTGGAGTGCCGGGAGGCTAGCCAAAATCTTGGAGACCCAGTACTTC | TRBD2 | - | TRBJ2-5 | TRBV30
CASCRGLEEKLFF | TGTGCCAGCTGCAGGGGGCTTGAAGAAAAACTGTTTTTT | TRBD1 | - | TRBJ1-4 | TRBV25-1
CASSLLPRTGDHEQYF | TGTGCCAGTAGTCTGTTGCCAAGGACAGGGGACCACGAGCAGTACTTC | TRBD1 | - | TRBJ2-7 | TRBV19
CASGLSLEGYEQYF | TGTGCTAGTGGTTTAAGTTTAGAGGGCTACGAGCAGTACTTC | - | few | TRBJ2-7 | TRBV12-5
CAISESAVDTQYF | TGTGCCATCAGTGAGTCGGCGGTAGATACGCAGTATTTT | - | once | TRBJ2-3 | TRBV10-3
CASRLFSGVTGELFF | TGTGCCAGTAGGCTTTTTAGCGGGGTAACCGGGGAGCTGTTTTTT | TRBD2 | - | TRBJ2-2 | TRBV27
CASLPRGNQPQHF | TGTGCCAGCCTCCCCAGGGGGAATCAGCCCCAGCATTTT | TRBD1 | - | TRBJ1-5 | TRBV28
CASSPQGTGANVLTF | TGTGCCAGCAGCCCTCAGGGGACTGGGGCCAACGTCCTGACTTTC | - | - | TRBJ2-6 | TRBV28
CASSIGQGAYEQYF | TGTGCCAGTAGTATCGGACAGGGAGCCTACGAGCAGTACTTC | TRBD1 | - | TRBJ2-7 | TRBV19
CASSFGTGGDTGELFF | TGTGCCAGCAGTTTCGGGACAGGGGGGGACACCGGGGAGCTGTTTTTT | TRBD1 | once | TRBJ2-2 | TRBV11-1
CASSVAGVSYEQYF | TGTGCCAGCAGCGTGGCAGGGGTGTCCTACGAGCAGTACTTC | - | - | TRBJ2-7 | TRBV6-5
CASSQDGDRDQPQHF | TGCGCCAGCAGCCAAGATGGGGACAGGGATCAGCCCCAGCATTTT | TRBD1 | - | TRBJ1-5 | TRBV4-1
CASPQGARMNTEAFF | TGTGCCAGCCCCCAGGGGGCTAGGATGAACACTGAAGCTTTCTTT | TRBD1 | - | TRBJ1-1 | TRBV6-1
CASSLEGGSNSPLHF | TGTGCCAGCAGCCTCGAGGGGGGGAGTAATTCACCCCTCCACTTT | - | once | TRBJ1-6 | TRBV2